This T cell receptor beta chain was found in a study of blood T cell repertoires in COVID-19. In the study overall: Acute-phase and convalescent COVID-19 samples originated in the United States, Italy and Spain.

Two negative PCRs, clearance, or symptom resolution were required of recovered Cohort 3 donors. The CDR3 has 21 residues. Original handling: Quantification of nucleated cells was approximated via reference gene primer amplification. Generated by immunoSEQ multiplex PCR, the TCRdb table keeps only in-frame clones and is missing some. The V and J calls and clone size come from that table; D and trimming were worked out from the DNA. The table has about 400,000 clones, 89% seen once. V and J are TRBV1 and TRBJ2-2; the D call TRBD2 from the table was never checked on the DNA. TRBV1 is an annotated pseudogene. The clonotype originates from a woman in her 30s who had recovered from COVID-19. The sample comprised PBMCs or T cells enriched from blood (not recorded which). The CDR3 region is CTSSPTPGLAGFSGYTGELFF. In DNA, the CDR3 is TGCACCAGCAGCCCGACACCGGGACTAGCGGGTTTCAGTGGGTACACCGGGGAGCTGTTTTTT.